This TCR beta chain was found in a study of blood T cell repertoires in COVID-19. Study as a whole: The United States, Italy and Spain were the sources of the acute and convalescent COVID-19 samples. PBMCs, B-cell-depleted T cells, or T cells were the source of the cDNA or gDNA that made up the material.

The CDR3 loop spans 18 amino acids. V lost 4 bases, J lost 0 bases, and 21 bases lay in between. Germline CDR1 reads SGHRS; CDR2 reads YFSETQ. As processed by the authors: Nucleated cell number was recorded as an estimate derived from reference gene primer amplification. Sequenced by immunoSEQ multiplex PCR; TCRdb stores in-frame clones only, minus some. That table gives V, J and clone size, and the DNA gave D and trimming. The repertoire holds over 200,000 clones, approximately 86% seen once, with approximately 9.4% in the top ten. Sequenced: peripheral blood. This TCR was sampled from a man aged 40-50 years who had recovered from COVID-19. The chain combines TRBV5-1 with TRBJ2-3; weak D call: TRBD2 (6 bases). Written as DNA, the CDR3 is TGCGCCAGCAGCCCACTCGGGGTCCGTAGCGGTAGCACAGATACGCAGTATTTT. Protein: CASSPLGVRSGSTDTQYF. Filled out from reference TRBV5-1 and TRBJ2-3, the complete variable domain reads KAGVTQTPRYLIKTRGQQVTLSCSPISGHRSVSWYQQTPGQGLQFLFEYFSETQRNKGNFPGRFSGRQFSNSRSEMNVSTLELGDSALYLCASSPLGVRSGSTDTQYFGPGTRLTVL.